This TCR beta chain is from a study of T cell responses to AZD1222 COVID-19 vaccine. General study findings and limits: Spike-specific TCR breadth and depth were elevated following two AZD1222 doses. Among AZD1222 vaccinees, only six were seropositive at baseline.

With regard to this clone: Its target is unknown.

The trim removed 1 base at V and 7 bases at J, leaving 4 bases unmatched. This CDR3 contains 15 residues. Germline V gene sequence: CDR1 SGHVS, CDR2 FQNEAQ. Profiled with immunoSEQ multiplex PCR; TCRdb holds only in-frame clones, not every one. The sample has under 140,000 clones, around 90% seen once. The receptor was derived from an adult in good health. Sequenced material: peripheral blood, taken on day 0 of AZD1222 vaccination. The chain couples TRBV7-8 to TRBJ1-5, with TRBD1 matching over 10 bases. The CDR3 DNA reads TGTGCCAGCAGCTTAGGGGGACAGGGGCAACAGCCCCAGCATTTT. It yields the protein CASSLGGQGQQPQHF. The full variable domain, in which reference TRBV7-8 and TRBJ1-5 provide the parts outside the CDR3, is GAGVSQSPRYKVAKRGQDVALRCDPISGHVSLFWYQQALGQGPEFLTYFQNEAQLDKSGLPSDRFFAERPEGSVSTLKIQRTQQEDSAVYLCASSLGGQGQQPQHFGDGTRLSIL.